The clone carrying this T cell receptor beta chain has only a few counts. Source study methods: Nucleated cell counts were estimated from reference gene primer amplification. Data came from immunoSEQ multiplex PCR; TCRdb stores just in-frame clones and leaves some out. D and trimming were read from the DNA, whereas the V and J calls and clone size are those reported in that table. The data contain roughly 150,000 clones, approximately 84% of them singletons. The data are from a study of blood T cell repertoires in COVID-19. The overall study: The samples span acute and convalescent COVID-19 from the United States, Italy and Spain.

Germline CDR1 is MDHEN and CDR2 is SYDVKM. The CDR3 runs to 15 residues. The V and J ends lost 5 bases and 1 base respectively, with 15 bases between them. This clonotype was obtained from a woman over 75 with acute or convalescent COVID-19. The sample was peripheral blood. The chain carries TRBV28 and TRBJ2-7, with D possibly matching TRBD1 (6 bases). The CDR3 is CASSITQGYSYEQYF. The CDR3, as DNA: TGTGCCAGCAGTATAACACAGGGATATTCCTACGAGCAGTACTTC. Variable domain in full (rest from reference TRBV28 and TRBJ2-7): DVKVTQSSRYLVKRTGEKVFLECVQDMDHENMFWYRQDPGLGLRLIYFSYDVKMKEKGDIPEGYSVSREKKERFSLILESASTNQTSMYLCASSITQGYSYEQYFGPGTRLTVT.